This TCR beta chain was sequenced for a study of blood T cell repertoires in COVID-19. Background on the study: Researchers got acute and convalescent COVID-19 samples from the United States, Italy and Spain. The cDNA or gDNA used as material had been derived from T cells, B-cell-depleted T cells, or PBMCs.

The V and J ends lost 3 bases and 4 bases respectively, with 4 bases between them. The CDR3 has 13 amino acids. CDR1 and CDR2 (germline): SGHTA, FQGNSA. As processed by the authors: Estimation of nucleated cell counts was performed using reference gene primer amplification. Using immunoSEQ multiplex PCR, the repertoire was profiled, and TCRdb retains in-frame clones only, with some absent. Clonal size and the V and J genes are those of that table, whereas D and trimming came from the DNA. The table records more than 100,000 clones, over 70% of them present only once. Specimen: peripheral blood. The TCR comes from a man in his forties or fifties with active COVID-19. The chain uses TRBV7-2 and TRBJ2-6; D gene uncertain. The CDR3 loop is CASSFSGANVLTF. CDR3 nucleotides: TGTGCCAGCAGCTTTTCAGGGGCCAACGTCCTGACTTTC.